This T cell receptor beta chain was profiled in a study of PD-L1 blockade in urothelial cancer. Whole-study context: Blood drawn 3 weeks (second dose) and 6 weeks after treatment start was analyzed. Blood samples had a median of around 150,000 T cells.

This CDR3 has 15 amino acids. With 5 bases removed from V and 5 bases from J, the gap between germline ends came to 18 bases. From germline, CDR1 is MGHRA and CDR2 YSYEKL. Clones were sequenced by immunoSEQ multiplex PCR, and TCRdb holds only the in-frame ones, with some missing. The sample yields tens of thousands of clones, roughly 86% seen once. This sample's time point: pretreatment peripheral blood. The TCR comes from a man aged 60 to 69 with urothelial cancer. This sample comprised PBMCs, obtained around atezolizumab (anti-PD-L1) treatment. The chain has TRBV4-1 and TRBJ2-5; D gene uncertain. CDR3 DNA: TGCGCCAGCAGCAAAGGGCGGATGCCGCGGGAGACCCAGTACTTC. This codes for CASSKGRMPRETQYF.